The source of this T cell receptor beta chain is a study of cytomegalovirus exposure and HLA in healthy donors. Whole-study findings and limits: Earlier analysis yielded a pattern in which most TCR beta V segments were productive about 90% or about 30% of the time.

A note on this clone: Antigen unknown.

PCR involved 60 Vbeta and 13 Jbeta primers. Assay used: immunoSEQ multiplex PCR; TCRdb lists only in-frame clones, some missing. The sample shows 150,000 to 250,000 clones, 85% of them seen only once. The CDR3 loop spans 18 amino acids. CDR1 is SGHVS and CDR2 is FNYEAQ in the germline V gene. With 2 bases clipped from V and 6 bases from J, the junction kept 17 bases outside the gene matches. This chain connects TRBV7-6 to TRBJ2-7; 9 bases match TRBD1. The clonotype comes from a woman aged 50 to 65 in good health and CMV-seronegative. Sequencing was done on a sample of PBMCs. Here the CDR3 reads CASSLPSPAGTGNIEQYF. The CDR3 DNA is TGTGCCAGCAGCTTACCATCCCCGGCCGGGACAGGGAATATCGAGCAGTACTTC. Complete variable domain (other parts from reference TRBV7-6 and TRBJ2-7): GAGVSQSPRYKVTKRGQDVALRCDPISGHVSLYWYRQALGQGPEFLTYFNYEAQQDKSGLPNDRFSAERPEGSISTLTIQRTEQRDSAMYRCASSLPSPAGTGNIEQYFGPGTRLTVT.